Shown below are 29 T cell receptor beta chains from a single sample sequenced in a study of OX40 agonist ivuxolimab in advanced cancers. Measured with immunoSEQ multiplex PCR; TCRdb has only the in-frame clones, and not every one. Of roughly 25,000 clones in the sample, around three quarters were seen once. The sequencing here drew on CD4+ or CD8+ T cells sorted from blood, taken in a trial of the OX40 agonist ivuxolimab. The receptors here all came from an adult with an advanced solid tumor such as melanoma, head and neck, liver or kidney cancer.

The J gene is TRBJ1-1, the V gene TRBV30, with 11 bases lining up with TRBD1. The V gene end was trimmed by 4 bases and the J gene end by 5 bases; junction bases not matched to a gene: 27. The CDR3 is 21 amino acids. In germline, CDR1 is GTSNPN, CDR2 SVGIG (reference sequence). The CDR3 DNA sequence: TGTGCCTGGAAAAAATTTGGACTAGCGGTAGAAACCGGGACAGGGGGGACTGAAGCTTTCTTT. Amino acid sequence: CAWKKFGLAVETGTGGTEAFF.

The chain recombines TRBV7-8 with TRBJ2-3; D call uncertain. CDR1 SGHVS and CDR2 FQNEAQ come from the germline V gene. The CDR3 has 14 residues. Trimming left V 1 base short and J 6 bases short, with 11 bases between. The CDR3 DNA follows: TGTGCCAGCAGCTTAGGAGGTACCGCGGATACGCAGTATTTT. This encodes CASSLGGTADTQYF.

The chain joins TRBV9 to TRBJ2-2; D unclear. The CDR3 has 14 amino acids. Between the trimmed V and J ends, which lost 0 bases and 2 bases, there was a span of 5 bases. CDR1 is SGDLS and CDR2 is YYNGEE in the germline V gene. This chain's CDR3 is CASSVEFNTGELFF. The CDR3, as DNA: TGTGCCAGCAGCGTAGAGTTTAACACCGGGGAGCTGTTTTTT.

The genes are TRBV5-1 and TRBJ2-5; a weak D match, TRBD2 (5 bases). The CDR3 sequence is 14 residues long. Trimming left V 0 bases short and J 5 bases short, with 11 bases between. Germline CDR1 SGHRS, CDR2 YFSETQ. DNA of the CDR3: TGCGCCAGCAGCTTGGGTGTAGCGAGGGAGACCCAGTACTTC. Its translation: CASSLGVARETQYF.

The chain joins TRBV7-2 to TRBJ2-5, with D perhaps matching TRBD1 (5 bases). This CDR3 is built from 15 residues. The ends were cut back, 1 base at V and 3 bases at J, with 12 bases in the middle. CDR1 SGHTA and CDR2 FQGNSA come from the germline V gene. The CDR3 DNA follows: TGTGCCAGCAGCTTAGGCGGCAGGGTCGAAGAGACCCAGTACTTC. As protein: CASSLGGRVEETQYF.

The V gene is TRBV10-3, the J gene TRBJ1-5; TRBD1 aligns across 10 bases. This CDR3 contains 14 residues. J gave up 7 bases and V 6 bases, and 6 bases lay outside the gene matches. Germline V CDR1 and CDR2: ENHRY, SYGVKD. This CDR3 is CAISPDRGEQPQHF. CDR3 nucleotides: TGTGCCATCAGCCCGGACAGGGGGGAACAGCCCCAGCATTTT.

The V call is TRBV7-6, the J call TRBJ2-1; TRBD2 might be the D (7 bases). Germline V gene lookup returns CDR1 SGHVS and CDR2 FNYEAQ. The CDR3 loop spans 18 amino acids. The V end lost 5 bases, the J end lost 7 bases, and 27 bases lay between the germline ends. The CDR3 protein is CASSTRGGGLFFRNEQFF. The CDR3, as DNA: TGTGCCAGCAGCACCCGGGGCGGGGGCCTTTTCTTTCGGAATGAGCAGTTCTTC.

The rearrangement links TRBV5-1 to TRBJ2-1; TRBD2 aligns across 9 bases. From germline, CDR1 is SGHRS and CDR2 YFSETQ. Unmatched junction bases numbered 0, after V lost 0 bases and J lost 2 bases. The CDR3 runs 15 residues. The CDR3 nucleotides read TGCGCCAGCAGCTTGGAGCGGGGGGCCTACAATGAGCAGTTCTTC. Residues: CASSLERGAYNEQFF.

V usage is TRBV15 and J usage is TRBJ2-3, with TRBD2 matching 11 bases. Germline V CDR1 and CDR2: LNHNV, YYDKDF (reference sequence). The CDR3 has 17 amino acids. V shed 0 bases and J 2 bases; nucleotides not matched to a gene: 4. CDR3 coding DNA: TGTGCCACCAGCAGAGATCTAGCGGGGGGTATCACAGATACGCAGTATTTT. This sequence encodes CATSRDLAGGITDTQYF. Based on the CDR3 plus reference TRBV15 and TRBJ2-3, the full variable domain is DAMVIQNPRYQVTQFGKPVTLSCSQTLNHNVMYWYQQKSSQAPKLLFHYYDKDFNNEADTPDNFQSRRPNTSFCFLDIRSPGLGDTAMYLCATSRDLAGGITDTQYFGPGTRLTVL.

The chain recombines TRBV18 with TRBJ1-6; 8 bases are a match to TRBD1. Germline trimming cut 3 bases from V and 7 bases from J; bases unmatched to any gene: 11. This CDR3 region has 17 residues. The germline CDR1 and CDR2 sequences are KGHSH and LQKENI. In DNA, the CDR3 is TGTGCCAGCTCACCTAATGACAGGGGAATATCGAATTCACCCCTCCACTTT. It translates to CASSPNDRGISNSPLHF.

This chain joins TRBV10-2 and TRBJ1-1, with a weak D call TRBD1 (5 bases). Trimming took off 3 bases at V and 4 bases at J, with 12 bases between the two ends. The CDR3 runs to 14 residues. Germline-derived CDR1 and CDR2 are WSHSY and SAAADI. In nucleotides, the CDR3 is TGCGCCAGCAGTGATTCCGGGGGGAGCACTGAAGCTTTCTTT. Its translation is CASSDSGGSTEAFF.

The chain recombines TRBV6-1 with TRBJ2-7; D gene uncertain. V was pared by 6 bases and J by 0 bases, with 3 bases between. Germline values: CDR1 MNHNS, CDR2 SASEGT. This CDR3 region has 11 residues. CDR3 sequence: CASRGSYEQYF. The CDR3 bases are TGTGCCAGCAGGGGCTCCTACGAGCAGTACTTC.

The chain has TRBV20-1 and TRBJ2-5; D remains unclear. Germline CDR1 DFQATT, CDR2 SNEGSKA (reference sequence). The CDR3 loop spans 11 amino acids. Trimming took 3 bases from V and 5 from J, leaving 7 bases between them. The CDR3 spells CSARRSETQYF. The CDR3, as DNA: TGCAGTGCTAGGCGGTCGGAGACCCAGTACTTC.

This clone occurred a few times. The V gene is TRBV4-2, the J gene TRBJ2-3; D is ambiguous. The germline V gene encodes CDR1 LGHNA and CDR2 YNFKEQ. The ends were cut back, 6 bases at V and 3 bases at J, with 10 bases in the middle. The CDR3 is 13 amino acids. The CDR3 region is CASRALATDTQYF. The CDR3 region has the DNA TGTGCCAGCAGGGCCCTCGCTACAGATACGCAGTATTTT.

The V gene is TRBV6-6, the J gene TRBJ1-2; 7 nucleotides match TRBD1. CDR1 and CDR2 (germline): MNHNY, SVGAGI (reference sequence). CDR3 length equals 14 residues. Trimming removed 5 bases from V and 5 bases from J; junction bases left unmatched: 8. The CDR3 DNA follows: TGTGCCAGCAGTCAGGGACAGCGCTTTTATGGCTACACCTTC. It encodes CASSQGQRFYGYTF.

The rearrangement joins TRBV7-3 to TRBJ2-3, with TRBD2 matching 15 bases. Trimming removed 4 bases from V and 4 bases from J; junction bases left unmatched: 3. The CDR3 runs to 16 residues. Germline V CDR1 and CDR2: SGHTA, FQGTGA. CDR3 sequence reads: CASSSGLAGGADTQYF. The CDR3 DNA sequence: TGTGCCAGCAGCTCGGGACTAGCGGGGGGTGCAGATACGCAGTATTTT.

This chain connects TRBV5-5 to TRBJ2-1; D is perhaps TRBD2 (5 bases). Germline V gene sequence: CDR1 SGHKS, CDR2 YYEKEE (reference sequence). V was clipped by 4 bases and J by 8 bases, with 25 bases between them. The CDR3 covers 17 residues. The CDR3 protein is CASSANHRDKMPHEQFF. CDR3 nucleotide sequence: TGTGCCAGCAGCGCCAACCACCGGGATAAAATGCCCCATGAGCAGTTCTTC.

V and J are TRBV6-5 and TRBJ2-7; 7 bases fit TRBD2. After removal of 8 bases from V and 3 bases from J, the junction contained 7 bases not matched to a gene. Per the germline V gene, CDR1 is MNHEY and CDR2 is SVGAGI. This CDR3 comprises 13 residues. CDR3 in amino acids: CASGGVLRYEQYF. CDR3 nucleotides: TGTGCCAGCGGGGGGGTTTTGCGCTACGAGCAGTACTTC.

The V gene is TRBV7-3, the J gene TRBJ2-7, with 9 bases identical to TRBD2. V trimming: 0 bases; J trimming: 0 bases; junction bases outside the gene matches: 0. CDR3 length: 15 residues. From germline, CDR1 is SGHTA and CDR2 FQGTGA. The CDR3 DNA follows: TGTGCCAGCAGCTTAACTAGCGGGGGCTCCTACGAGCAGTACTTC. Translated, it gives CASSLTSGGSYEQYF. Full variable domain (missing parts from reference TRBV7-3 and TRBJ2-7): GAGVSQTPSNKVTEKGKYVELRCDPISGHTALYWYRQSLGQGPEFLIYFQGTGAADDSGLPNDRFFAVRPEGSVSTLKIQRTERGDSAVYLCASSLTSGGSYEQYFGPGTRLTVT.

In DNA, the CDR3 is TGTGCCAGCGGGACAGGAGACACAGATACGCAGTATTTT. This gives the protein CASGTGDTDTQYF. The chain recombines TRBV7-2 with TRBJ2-3, with 8 bases fitting TRBD1. CDR1 and CDR2 from the germline V gene are SGHTA and FQGNSA. Losses at the gene ends were 8 bases for V and 2 bases for J; bases not matched to a gene: 3. This CDR3 has 13 amino acids.

This clone has a single count. The chain joins TRBV9 to TRBJ1-2; D is ambiguous. The CDR3 totals 15 residues. V was shortened by 0 bases and J by 2 bases, with 11 bases between the two germline ends. Germline CDR1 is SGDLS and CDR2 is YYNGEE. The CDR3 spells CASSVGVNLNYGYTF. In nucleotides, the CDR3 is TGTGCCAGCAGCGTAGGTGTCAATCTAAACTATGGCTACACCTTC.

This chain connects TRBV9 to TRBJ2-2, with D unclear. The CDR3 is 16 amino acids. Germline loops: CDR1 SGDLS, CDR2 YYNGEE. V was cut by 3 bases and J by 6 bases, with 18 bases left in between. The CDR3 spells CASSARPGSWAGELFF. The CDR3 nucleotides are TGTGCCAGCAGCGCCCGTCCCGGTTCTTGGGCCGGGGAGCTGTTTTTT.

This sequence joins TRBV2 and TRBJ1-6; 9 bases match TRBD1. V lost 8 bases, J lost 8 bases, and 13 bases stayed unmatched. The CDR3 contains 16 residues. Germline V gene sequence: CDR1 SNHLY, CDR2 FYNNEI. As DNA, the CDR3 is TGTGCCAGCCTTCAACCGATGGGACAGGGACATTCACCCCTCCACTTT. Amino acid sequence: CASLQPMGQGHSPLHF.

This clone was detected once. The chain couples TRBV7-2 to TRBJ1-2; 9 bases are a match to TRBD1. The V and J ends lost 4 bases and 5 bases, in that order; junction bases with no gene match: 14. CDR1 SGHTA and CDR2 FQGNSA come from the germline V gene. The CDR3 has 17 amino acids. The CDR3 DNA reads TGTGCCAGCAGCTCCCTGGGGGGGGACAGGGCTACTTATGGCTACACCTTC. Amino acid sequence: CASSSLGGDRATYGYTF. The full variable domain, its missing parts supplied by reference TRBV7-2 and TRBJ1-2, is GAGVSQSPSNKVTEKGKDVELRCDPISGHTALYWYRQSLGQGLEFLIYFQGNSAPDKSGLPSDRFSAERTGGSVSTLTIQRTQQEDSAVYLCASSSLGGDRATYGYTFGSGTRLTVV.

The genes are TRBV2 and TRBJ1-1; D possibly corresponds to TRBD1 (5 bases). The CDR3 is made up of 13 amino acids. CDR1 and CDR2 from the germline V gene are SNHLY and FYNNEI. V was clipped by 6 bases and J by 1 base, with 9 bases between them. In nucleotides, the CDR3 is TGTGCCAGCAGGGACACAGCGAACACTGAAGCTTTCTTT. As protein: CASRDTANTEAFF.

This chain connects TRBV5-6 to TRBJ1-6; possibly TRBD1 for D (5 bases). Per germline, CDR1 SGHDT and CDR2 YYEEEE. The CDR3 loop spans 17 amino acids. V was clipped by 3 bases and J by 0 bases, with 13 bases between them. CDR3 coding DNA: TGTGCCAGCAGCTCAGTCTCAGGGAGCTCCTATAATTCACCCCTCCACTTT. Its translation: CASSSVSGSSYNSPLHF.

This clone was seen once. The J gene is TRBJ2-6, the V gene TRBV18; D is undetermined. This CDR3 comprises 16 residues. V lost 2 bases and J lost 2, with 10 bases in between. Germline lookup yields CDR1 KGHSH and CDR2 LQKENI. The CDR3 here is CASSPGSGPGANVLTF. Written as DNA, the CDR3 is TGTGCCAGCTCACCAGGGTCCGGGCCTGGGGCCAACGTCCTGACTTTC.

The genes are TRBV6-5 and TRBJ1-1, with a possible D match to TRBD1 (6 bases). The CDR3 is made up of 13 amino acids. Trimming removed 7 bases at V and 4 bases at J, with 13 bases between. Germline-derived CDR1 and CDR2 are MNHEY and SVGAGI. The chain's CDR3 is CASTLRGATEAFF. The CDR3 nucleotides are TGTGCCAGCACCCTCAGGGGAGCCACTGAAGCTTTCTTT.

Only a few counts were recorded for this clone. The J gene is TRBJ2-6, the V gene TRBV19; D is perhaps TRBD1 or TRBD2 (5 bases each). The germline V and J ends were trimmed by 2 bases and 0 bases, with 14 bases remaining between them. The CDR3 loop spans 18 amino acids. Germline V gene data show CDR1 as LNHDA and CDR2 as SQIVND (reference sequence). This chain's CDR3 is CASSITGTDFSGANVLTF. The CDR3, as DNA: TGTGCCAGTAGTATAACCGGGACGGACTTCTCTGGGGCCAACGTCCTGACTTTC. Drawing the rest from reference TRBV19 and TRBJ2-6, the complete variable domain is DGGITQSPKYLFRKEGQNVTLSCEQNLNHDAMYWYRQDPGQGLRLIYYSQIVNDFQKGDIAEGYSVSREKKESFPLTVTSAQKNPTAFYLCASSITGTDFSGANVLTFGAGSRLTVL.